This TCR beta chain was retrieved from a study of beta chain features in type 1 diabetes. On this clone itself: Its matching antigen is unknown.

The CDR3 length is 14 residues. Germline trimming cut 3 bases from V and 8 bases from J; bases unmatched to any gene: 5. The germline gives CDR1 SGHTA, CDR2 FQGNSA. cDNA synthesis used the whole RNA isolate, giving expressed TCRB sequences. Libraries were prepared by immunoSEQ multiplex PCR; TCRdb keeps only in-frame clonotypes and omits some of them. This table has about 290,000 clones, 8% appearing once. Study conclusions and caveats: More deletions and fewer insertions at VDJ junctions were seen in type 1 diabetes patients.

CD4+ cells of the naive, central memory, regulatory and stem cell-like memory types were sorted via CD45RO/CCR7/CD25/CD127/CD95/CD27. This receptor was identified in a woman aged 18-30 years in good health. The material sequenced was central memory CD4+ T cells from blood. J is TRBJ1-4 and V is TRBV7-2; 8 nucleotides align to TRBD1. Here the CDR3 reads CASSFDRGREKLFF. The CDR3 nucleotides are TGTGCCAGCAGCTTTGACAGGGGACGGGAAAAACTGTTTTTT.